This entry concerns a single T cell receptor beta chain. Its matching antigen is unknown. Clones were sequenced by immunoSEQ multiplex PCR, and TCRdb holds only the in-frame ones, with some missing. The sample includes under 130,000 clones, roughly 87% of them seen just once. Time point reported: cycle 4 day 1 (C4D1), after about 6 weeks of nivolumab. Every single patient, without exception, relapsed after autologous stem cell transplantation, and brentuximab vedotin exposure varied. This CDR3 is built from 14 residues. Germline-derived CDR1 and CDR2 are ENHRY and SYGVKD. The germline V and J ends were trimmed by 2 bases and 7 bases, with 12 bases remaining between them. The sample comes from a study of PD-1 blockade in classical Hodgkin lymphoma. Study observations and caveats: Excluded were patients who started nivolumab under 1 year after ASCT, a group that had lower diversity.

The chain uses TRBV10-3 and TRBJ1-5; D ambiguous. This sequence was found in a human donor with classical Hodgkin lymphoma. This specimen was peripheral blood mononuclear cells (PBMCs), taken before the fourth cycle of nivolumab. DNA of the CDR3: TGTGCCATCAGTGAGGCTGCCGGAAAACAGCCCCAGCATTTT. Protein product: CAISEAAGKQPQHF.